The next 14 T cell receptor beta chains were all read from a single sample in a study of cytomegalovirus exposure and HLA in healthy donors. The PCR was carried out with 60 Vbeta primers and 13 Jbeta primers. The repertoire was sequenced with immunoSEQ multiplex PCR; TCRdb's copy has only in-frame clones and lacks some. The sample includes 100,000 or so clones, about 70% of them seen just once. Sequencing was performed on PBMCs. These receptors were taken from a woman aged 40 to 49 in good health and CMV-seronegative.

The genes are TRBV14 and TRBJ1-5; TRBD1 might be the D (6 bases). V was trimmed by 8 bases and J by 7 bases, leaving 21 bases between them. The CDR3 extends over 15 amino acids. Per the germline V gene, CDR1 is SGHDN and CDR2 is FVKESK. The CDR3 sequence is CASGTKTRGLQPQHF. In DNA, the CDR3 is TGTGCCAGCGGAACAAAAACCAGGGGTCTACAGCCCCAGCATTTT.

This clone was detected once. The CDR3 protein is CASSMYRKETQYF. In nucleotides, the CDR3 is TGTGCCAGTAGTATGTACAGGAAAGAGACCCAGTACTTC. The chain recombines TRBV19 with TRBJ2-5; tentatively, D is TRBD1 (5 bases). The CDR3 is made up of 13 amino acids. The V gene's germline CDR1 is LNHDA and CDR2 SQIVND (reference sequence). Trimming removed 3 bases at V and 3 bases at J, with 8 bases between.

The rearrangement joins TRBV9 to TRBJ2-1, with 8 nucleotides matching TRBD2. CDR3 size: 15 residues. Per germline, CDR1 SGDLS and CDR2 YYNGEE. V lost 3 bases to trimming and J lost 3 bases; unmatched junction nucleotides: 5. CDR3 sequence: CASSDSGDLYNEQFF. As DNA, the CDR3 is TGTGCCAGCAGCGATAGCGGGGACCTCTACAATGAGCAGTTCTTC.

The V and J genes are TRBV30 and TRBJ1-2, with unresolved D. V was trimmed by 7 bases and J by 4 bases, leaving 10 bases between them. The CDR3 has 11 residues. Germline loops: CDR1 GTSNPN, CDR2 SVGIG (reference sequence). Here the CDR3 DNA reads TGTGCCTTAATGGTGAGCTATGGCTACACCTTC. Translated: CALMVSYGYTF.

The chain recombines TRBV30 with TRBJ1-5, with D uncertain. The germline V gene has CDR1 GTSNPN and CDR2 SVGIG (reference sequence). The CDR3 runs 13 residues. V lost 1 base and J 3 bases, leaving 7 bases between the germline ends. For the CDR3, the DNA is TGTGCCTGGAGTGACAGATTCAATCAGCCCCAGCATTTT. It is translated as CAWSDRFNQPQHF.

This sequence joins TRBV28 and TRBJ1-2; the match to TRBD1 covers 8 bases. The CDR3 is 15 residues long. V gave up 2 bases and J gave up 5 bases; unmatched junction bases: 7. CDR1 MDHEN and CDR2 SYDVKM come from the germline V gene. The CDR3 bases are TGTGCCAGCAGTTTACTCCCCGGACAGGGATATGGCTACACCTTC. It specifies CASSLLPGQGYGYTF.

The CDR3 nucleotides read TGTGCCAGCAGCTCCTACGGCGGGAGCCGCCAAGAGACCCAGTACTTC. It specifies CASSSYGGSRQETQYF. The J gene is TRBJ2-5, the V gene TRBV7-9; 7 bases are a match to TRBD2. The CDR3 sequence is 16 residues long. The V gene's germline CDR1 is SEHNR and CDR2 FQNEAQ (reference sequence). Germline trimming cut 4 bases from V and 1 base from J; bases unmatched to any gene: 9. The full variable domain, its missing parts supplied by reference TRBV7-9 and TRBJ2-5, is DTGVSQNPRHKITKRGQNVTFRCDPISEHNRLYWYRQTLGQGPEFLTYFQNEAQLEKSRLLSDRFSAERPKGSFSTLEIQRTEQGDSAMYLCASSSYGGSRQETQYFGPGTRLLVL.

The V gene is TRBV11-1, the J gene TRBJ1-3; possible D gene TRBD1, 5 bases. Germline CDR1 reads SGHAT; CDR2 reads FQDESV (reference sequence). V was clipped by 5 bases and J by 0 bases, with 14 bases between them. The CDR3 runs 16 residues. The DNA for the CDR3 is TGTGCCAGCAGCACCCCGGACACGTTCTCTGGAAACACCATATATTTT. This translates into CASSTPDTFSGNTIYF. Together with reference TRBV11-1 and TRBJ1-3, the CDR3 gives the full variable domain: EAEVAQSPRYKITEKSQAVAFWCDPISGHATLYWYRQILGQGPELLVQFQDESVVDDSQLPKDRFSAERLKGVDSTLKIQPAELGDSAMYLCASSTPDTFSGNTIYFGEGSWLTVV.

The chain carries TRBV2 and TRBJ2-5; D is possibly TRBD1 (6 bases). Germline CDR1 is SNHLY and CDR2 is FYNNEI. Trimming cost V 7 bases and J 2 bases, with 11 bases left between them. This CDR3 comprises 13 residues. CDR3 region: CASKRDIQETQYF. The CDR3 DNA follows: TGTGCCAGCAAAAGGGACATACAAGAGACCCAGTACTTC.

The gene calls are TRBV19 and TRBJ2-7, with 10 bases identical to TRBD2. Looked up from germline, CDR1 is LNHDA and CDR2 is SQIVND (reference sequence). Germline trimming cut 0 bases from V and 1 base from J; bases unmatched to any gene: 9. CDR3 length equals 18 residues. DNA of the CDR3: TGTGCCAGTAGTATAGACTGGCTAGCGGGAGCCGCTTCCTACGAGCAGTACTTC. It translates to CASSIDWLAGAASYEQYF.

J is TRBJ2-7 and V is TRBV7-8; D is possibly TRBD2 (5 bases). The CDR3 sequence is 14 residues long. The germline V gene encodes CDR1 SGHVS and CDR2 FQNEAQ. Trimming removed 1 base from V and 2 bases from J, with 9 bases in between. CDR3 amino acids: CASSLVPGTYEQYF. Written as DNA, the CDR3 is TGTGCCAGCAGCTTAGTTCCGGGGACCTACGAGCAGTACTTC. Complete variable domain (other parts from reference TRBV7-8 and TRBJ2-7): GAGVSQSPRYKVAKRGQDVALRCDPISGHVSLFWYQQALGQGPEFLTYFQNEAQLDKSGLPSDRFFAERPEGSVSTLKIQRTQQEDSAVYLCASSLVPGTYEQYFGPGTRLTVT.

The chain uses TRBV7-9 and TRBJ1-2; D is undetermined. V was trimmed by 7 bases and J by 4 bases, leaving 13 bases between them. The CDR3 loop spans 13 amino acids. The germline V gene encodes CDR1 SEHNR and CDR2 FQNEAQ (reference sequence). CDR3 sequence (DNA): TGTGCCAGCAACTCCCGGGATTCCTATGGCTACACCTTC. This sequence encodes CASNSRDSYGYTF.

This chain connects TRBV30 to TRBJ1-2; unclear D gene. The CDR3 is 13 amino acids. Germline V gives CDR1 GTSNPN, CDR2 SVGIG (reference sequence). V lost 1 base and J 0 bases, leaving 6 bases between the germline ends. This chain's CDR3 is CAWSAGSNYGYTF. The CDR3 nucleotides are TGTGCCTGGAGTGCGGGGTCTAACTATGGCTACACCTTC.

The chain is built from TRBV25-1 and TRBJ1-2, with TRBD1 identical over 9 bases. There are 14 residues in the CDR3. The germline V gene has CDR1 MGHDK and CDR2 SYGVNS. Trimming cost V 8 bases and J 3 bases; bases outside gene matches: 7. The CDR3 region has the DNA TGTGCCAGCGCCAAACAGGGGGCTGACTATGGCTACACCTTC. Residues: CASAKQGADYGYTF.